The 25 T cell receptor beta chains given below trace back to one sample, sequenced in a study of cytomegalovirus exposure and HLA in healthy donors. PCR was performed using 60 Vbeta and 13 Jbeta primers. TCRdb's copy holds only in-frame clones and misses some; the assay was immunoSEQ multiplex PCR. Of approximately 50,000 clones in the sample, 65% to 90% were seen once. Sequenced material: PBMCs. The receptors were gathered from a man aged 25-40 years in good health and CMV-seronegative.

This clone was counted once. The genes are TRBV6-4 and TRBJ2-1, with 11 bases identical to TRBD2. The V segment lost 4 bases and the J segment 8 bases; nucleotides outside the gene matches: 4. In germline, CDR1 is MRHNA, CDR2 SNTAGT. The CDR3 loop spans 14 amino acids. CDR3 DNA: TGTGCCAGCAGTGCTAGCGGGGGGTCCGATGAGCAGTTCTTC. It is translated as CASSASGGSDEQFF.

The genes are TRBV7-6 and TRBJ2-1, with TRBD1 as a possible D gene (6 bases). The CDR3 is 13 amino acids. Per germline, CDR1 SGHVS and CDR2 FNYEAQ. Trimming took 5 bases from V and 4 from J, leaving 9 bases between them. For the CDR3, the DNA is TGTGCCAGCAGCCAAGGGGGATACAATGAGCAGTTCTTC. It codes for CASSQGGYNEQFF.

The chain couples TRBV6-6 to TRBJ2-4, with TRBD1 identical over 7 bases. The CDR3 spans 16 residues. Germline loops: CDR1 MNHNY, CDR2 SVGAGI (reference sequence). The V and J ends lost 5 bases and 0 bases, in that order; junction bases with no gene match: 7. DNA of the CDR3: TGTGCCAGCAGTAGCGGACAGGCACTAGCCAAAAACATTCAGTACTTC. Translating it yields CASSSGQALAKNIQYF.

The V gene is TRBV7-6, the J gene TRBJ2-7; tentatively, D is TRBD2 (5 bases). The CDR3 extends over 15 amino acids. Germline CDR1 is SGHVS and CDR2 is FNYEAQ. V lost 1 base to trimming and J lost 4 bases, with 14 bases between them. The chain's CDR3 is CASSLGNGLVYEQYF. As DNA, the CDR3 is TGTGCCAGCAGCTTAGGGAATGGACTTGTTTACGAGCAGTACTTC.

CDR3 nucleotide sequence: TGTGCCAGCAGCCGGCTAGCGAATTCGAACACCGGGGAGCTGTTTTTT. Translating it yields CASSRLANSNTGELFF. The chain carries TRBV5-6 and TRBJ2-2; D is possibly TRBD2 (6 bases). The V end was cut by 4 bases, the J end by 0 bases, with 13 bases between. CDR3 length: 16 residues. CDR1 and CDR2 (germline): SGHDT, YYEEEE.

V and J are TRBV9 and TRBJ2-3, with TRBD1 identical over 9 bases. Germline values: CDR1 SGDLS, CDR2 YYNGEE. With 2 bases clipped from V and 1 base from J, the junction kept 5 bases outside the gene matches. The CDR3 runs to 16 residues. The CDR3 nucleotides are TGTGCCAGCAGCGTGGGGACAGGGAAGGGCACAGATACGCAGTATTTT. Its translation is CASSVGTGKGTDTQYF.

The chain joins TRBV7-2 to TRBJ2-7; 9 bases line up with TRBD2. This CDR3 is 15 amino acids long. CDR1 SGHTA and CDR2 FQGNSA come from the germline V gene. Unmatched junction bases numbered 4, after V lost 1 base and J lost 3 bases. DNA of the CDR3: TGTGCCAGCAGCTTAGGGACTAGCGAGTACTACGAGCAGTACTTC. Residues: CASSLGTSEYYEQYF.

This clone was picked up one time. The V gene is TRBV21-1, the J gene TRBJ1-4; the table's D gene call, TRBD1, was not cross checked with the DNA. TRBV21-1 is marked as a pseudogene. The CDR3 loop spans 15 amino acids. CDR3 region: CASSVRDRGNEKLFF. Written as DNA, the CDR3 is TGTGCCAGCAGCGTGCGGGACAGGGGTAATGAAAAACTGTTTTTT.

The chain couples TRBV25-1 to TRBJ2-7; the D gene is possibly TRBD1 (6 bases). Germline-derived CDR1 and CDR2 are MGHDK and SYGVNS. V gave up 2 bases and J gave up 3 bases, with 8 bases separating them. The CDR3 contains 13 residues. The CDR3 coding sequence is TGTGCCAGCAGTGAAGGGGGCAACTACGAGCAGTACTTC. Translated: CASSEGGNYEQYF.

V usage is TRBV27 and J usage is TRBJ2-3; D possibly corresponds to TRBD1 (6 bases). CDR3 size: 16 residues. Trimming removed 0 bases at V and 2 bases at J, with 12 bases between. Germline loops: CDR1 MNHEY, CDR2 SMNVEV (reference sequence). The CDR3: CASSLSQGWPTDTQYF. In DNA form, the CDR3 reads TGTGCCAGCAGTTTATCACAGGGCTGGCCCACAGATACGCAGTATTTT.

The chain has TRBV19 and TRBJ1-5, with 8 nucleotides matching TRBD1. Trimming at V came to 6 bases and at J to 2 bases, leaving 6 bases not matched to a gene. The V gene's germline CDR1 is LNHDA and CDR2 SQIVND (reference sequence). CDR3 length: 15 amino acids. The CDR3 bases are TGTGCCAGTAGGGGGACAGGCCCCGGCAATCAGCCCCAGCATTTT. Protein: CASRGTGPGNQPQHF.

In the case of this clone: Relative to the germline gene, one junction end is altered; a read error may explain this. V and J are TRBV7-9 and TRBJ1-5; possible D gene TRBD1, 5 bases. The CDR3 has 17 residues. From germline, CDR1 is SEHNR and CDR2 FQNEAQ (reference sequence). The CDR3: CSSSFWSGKSLNQPQHF. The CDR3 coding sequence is TGTTCCAGCAGCTTTTGGTCAGGGAAGTCGTTAAATCAGCCCCAGCATTTT.

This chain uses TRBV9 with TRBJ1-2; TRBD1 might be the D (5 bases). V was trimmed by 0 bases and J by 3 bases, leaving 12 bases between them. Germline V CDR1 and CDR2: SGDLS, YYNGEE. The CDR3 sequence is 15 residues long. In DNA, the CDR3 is TGTGCCAGCAGCGTAGATAGCGGGGCTCACTATGGCTACACCTTC. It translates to CASSVDSGAHYGYTF.

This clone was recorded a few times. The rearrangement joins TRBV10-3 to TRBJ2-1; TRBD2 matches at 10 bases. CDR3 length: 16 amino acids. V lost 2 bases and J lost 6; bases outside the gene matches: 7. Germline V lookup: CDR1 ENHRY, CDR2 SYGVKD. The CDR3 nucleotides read TGTGCCATCAGTGAGGTAACTAGCGGGATAGGCAATGAGCAGTTCTTC. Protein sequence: CAISEVTSGIGNEQFF.

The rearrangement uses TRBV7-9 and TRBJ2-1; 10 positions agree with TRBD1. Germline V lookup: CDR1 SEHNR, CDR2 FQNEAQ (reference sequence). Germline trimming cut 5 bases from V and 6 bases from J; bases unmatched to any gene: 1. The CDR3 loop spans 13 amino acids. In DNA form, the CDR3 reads TGTGCCAGCAGCCGGACAGGGGGCAATGAGCAGTTCTTC. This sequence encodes CASSRTGGNEQFF.

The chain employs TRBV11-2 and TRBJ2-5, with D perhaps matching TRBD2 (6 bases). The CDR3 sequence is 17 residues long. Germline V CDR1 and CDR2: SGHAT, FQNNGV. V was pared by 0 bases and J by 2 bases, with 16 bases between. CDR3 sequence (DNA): TGTGCCAGCAGCTTAGAACTGGGGGGAAAATTTCAAGAGACCCAGTACTTC. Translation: CASSLELGGKFQETQYF.

CDR3 residues: CATRGRGNQPQHF. In nucleotides, the CDR3 is TGTGCCACCCGTGGGCGCGGGAATCAGCCCCAGCATTTT. V is TRBV15 and J is TRBJ1-5; D unclear. Germline CDR1 and CDR2: LNHNV and YYDKDF (reference sequence). This CDR3 has 13 residues. Trimming cost V 8 bases and J 4 bases, with 12 bases left between them.

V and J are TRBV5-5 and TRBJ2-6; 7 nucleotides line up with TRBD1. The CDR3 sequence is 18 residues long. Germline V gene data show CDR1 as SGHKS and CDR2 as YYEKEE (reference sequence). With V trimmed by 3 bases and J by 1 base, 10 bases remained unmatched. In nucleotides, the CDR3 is TGTGCCAGCAGCTGGACAGTGACAGGGCAATCTGGGGCCAACGTCCTGACTTTC. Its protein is CASSWTVTGQSGANVLTF.

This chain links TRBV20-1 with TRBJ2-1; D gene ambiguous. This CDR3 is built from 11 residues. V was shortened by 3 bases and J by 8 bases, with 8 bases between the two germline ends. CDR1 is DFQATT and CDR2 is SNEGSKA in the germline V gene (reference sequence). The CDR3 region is CSARVVYEQFF. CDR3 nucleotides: TGCAGTGCTAGGGTAGTGTATGAGCAGTTCTTC.

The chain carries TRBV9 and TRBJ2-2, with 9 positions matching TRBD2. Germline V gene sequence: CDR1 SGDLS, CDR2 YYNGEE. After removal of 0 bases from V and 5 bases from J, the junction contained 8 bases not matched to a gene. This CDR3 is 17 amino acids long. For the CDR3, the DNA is TGTGCCAGCAGCGTAGTGAAGGTAGCGGGAGCTACCGGGGAGCTGTTTTTT. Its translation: CASSVVKVAGATGELFF.

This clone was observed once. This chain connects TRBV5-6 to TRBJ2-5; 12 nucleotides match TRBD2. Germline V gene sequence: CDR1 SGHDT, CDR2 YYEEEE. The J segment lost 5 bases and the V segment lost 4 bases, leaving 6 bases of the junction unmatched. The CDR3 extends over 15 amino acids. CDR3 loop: CASSASSGGAETQYF. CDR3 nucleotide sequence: TGTGCCAGCAGCGCCTCTAGCGGGGGGGCGGAGACCCAGTACTTC. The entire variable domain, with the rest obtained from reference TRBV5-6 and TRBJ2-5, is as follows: DAGVTQSPTHLIKTRGQQVTLRCSPKSGHDTVSWYQQALGQGPQFIFQYYEEEERQRGNFPDRFSGHQFPNYSSELNVNALLLGDSALYLCASSASSGGAETQYFGPGTRLLVL.

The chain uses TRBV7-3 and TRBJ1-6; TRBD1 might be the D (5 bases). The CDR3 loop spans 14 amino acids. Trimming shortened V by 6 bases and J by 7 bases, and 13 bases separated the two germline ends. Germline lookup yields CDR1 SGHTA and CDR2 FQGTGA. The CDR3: CASSSIGANSPLHF. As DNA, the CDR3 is TGTGCCAGCAGTTCTATAGGGGCCAATTCACCCCTCCACTTT.

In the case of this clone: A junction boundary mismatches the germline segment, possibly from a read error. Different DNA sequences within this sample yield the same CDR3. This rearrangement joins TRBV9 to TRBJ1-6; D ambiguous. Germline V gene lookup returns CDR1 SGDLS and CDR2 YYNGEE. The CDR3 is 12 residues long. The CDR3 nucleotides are TGTGCCAGTAGCGCCCGTAATTCACCCCTCCACTTT. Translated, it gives CASSARNSPLHF. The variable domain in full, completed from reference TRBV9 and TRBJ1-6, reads DSGVTQTPKHLITATGQRVTLRCSPRSGDLSVYWYQQSLDQGLQFLIQYYNGEERAKGNILERFSAQQFPDLHSELNLSSLELGDSALYFCASSARNSPLHFGNGTRLTVT.

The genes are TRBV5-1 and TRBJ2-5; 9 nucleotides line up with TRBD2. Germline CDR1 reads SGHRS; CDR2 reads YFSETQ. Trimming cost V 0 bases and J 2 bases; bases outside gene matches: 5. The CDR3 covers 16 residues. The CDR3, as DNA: TGCGCCAGCAGCTTGGGTCCAGCGGGAGGTCAAGAGACCCAGTACTTC. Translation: CASSLGPAGGQETQYF.

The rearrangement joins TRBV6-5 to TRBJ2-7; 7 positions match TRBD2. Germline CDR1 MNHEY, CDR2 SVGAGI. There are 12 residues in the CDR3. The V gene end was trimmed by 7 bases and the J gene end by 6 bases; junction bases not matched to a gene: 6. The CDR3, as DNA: TGTGCCAGCACCGGTAGCGGGTTCGAGCAGTACTTC. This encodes CASTGSGFEQYF.